The sequence of this TCR beta chain was determined in a study of T cells expressing NK-cell markers. Background on the study: The authors sequenced eight donors, of whom seven were HCMV-seropositive and one was seronegative.

CDR3 length: 14 amino acids. Each CDR3 protein gets one entry in TCRdb, which reprocessed the 5' RACE reads and gives no DNA. Recorded for this sample: 200,000 to 300,000 distinct CDR3 sequences. The receptor was isolated from a man between 18 and 35 years old in good health. The chain has TRBV12-3 or TRBV12-4 and TRBJ2-4; TCRdb's D call of TRBD1 is untestable without DNA. What was sequenced was blood T cells: a sorted CD56 or NKG2C T cell subset, CD4+ or CD8+ T cells, or bulk PBMC T cells (not recorded which). CDR3 protein: CASSIGPRADIQYF.